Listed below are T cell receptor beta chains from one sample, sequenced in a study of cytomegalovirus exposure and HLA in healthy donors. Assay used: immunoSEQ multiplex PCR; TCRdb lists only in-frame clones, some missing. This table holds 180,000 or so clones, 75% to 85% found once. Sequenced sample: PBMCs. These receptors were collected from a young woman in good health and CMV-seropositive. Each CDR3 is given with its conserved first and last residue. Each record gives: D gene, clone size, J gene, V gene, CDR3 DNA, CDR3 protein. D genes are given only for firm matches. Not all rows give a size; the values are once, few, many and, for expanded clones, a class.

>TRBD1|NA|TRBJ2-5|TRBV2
TGTGCCAGCAGTGAAGTAGGATGGACAGGGTATGAGACCCAGTACTTC
CASSEVGWTGYETQYF
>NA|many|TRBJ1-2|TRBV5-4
TGTGCCAGCAGCTTGGGAGGGAGCTATGGCTACACCTTC
CASSLGGSYGYTF
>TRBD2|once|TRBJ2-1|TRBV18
TGTGCCAGCTCACCACTAGCGGGGGGCAGGAACAATGAGCAGTTCTTC
CASSPLAGGRNNEQFF
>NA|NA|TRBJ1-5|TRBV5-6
TGTGCCAGCACACTTTCCGGGACAAAAGGTCAGCCCCAGCATTTT
CASTLSGTKGQPQHF
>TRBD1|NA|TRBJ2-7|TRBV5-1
TGCGCCAGCAGCTACGGGACAGACGAGCAGTACTTC
CASSYGTDEQYF
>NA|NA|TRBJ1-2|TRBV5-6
TGTGCCAGCAGCTCGCTCCGGGGGTGGTATGGCTACACCTTC
CASSSLRGWYGYTF
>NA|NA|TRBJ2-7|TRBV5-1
TGCGCCAGCAGCCGGGGGGACAATCCCTACGAGCAGTACTTC
CASSRGDNPYEQYF
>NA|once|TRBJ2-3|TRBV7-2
TGTGCCAGCAGCGTCGGTCTGGGGGGGCGGAGGGCAGATACGCAGTATTTT
CASSVGLGGRRADTQYF
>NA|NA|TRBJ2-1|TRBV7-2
TGTGCCAGCAGCTTAATCCCAGGGGCCTACAATGAGCAGTTCTTC
CASSLIPGAYNEQFF
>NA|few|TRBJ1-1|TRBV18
TGTGCCAGCTCACTGGGGACAATTGGAGCTTTCTTT
CASSLGTIGAFF
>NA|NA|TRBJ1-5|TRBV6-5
TGTGCCAGCAGTCCCTGGGGGGATAGCAATCAGCCCCAGCATTTT
CASSPWGDSNQPQHF
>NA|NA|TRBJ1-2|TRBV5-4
TGTGCCAGCAGCCCACAGGGTAGCTATGGCTACACCTTC
CASSPQGSYGYTF
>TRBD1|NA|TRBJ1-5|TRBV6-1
TGTGCCAGCAGTGGTTGGGACAGGCAGCGAGGGTATCGCAATCAGCCCCAGCATTTT
CASSGWDRQRGYRNQPQHF
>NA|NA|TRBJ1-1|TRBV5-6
TGTGCCAGCAGCTCACTCCCCGGGACTCAAGGTGAAGCTTTCTTT
CASSSLPGTQGEAFF
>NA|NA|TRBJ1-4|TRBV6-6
TGTGCCAGCAGTTACGGAGCAAGAGGTGAAAAACTGTTTTTT
CASSYGARGEKLFF
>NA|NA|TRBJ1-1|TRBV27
TGTGCCAGCAGTTGGGGCGAAGGAACTGAAGCTTTCTTT
CASSWGEGTEAFF